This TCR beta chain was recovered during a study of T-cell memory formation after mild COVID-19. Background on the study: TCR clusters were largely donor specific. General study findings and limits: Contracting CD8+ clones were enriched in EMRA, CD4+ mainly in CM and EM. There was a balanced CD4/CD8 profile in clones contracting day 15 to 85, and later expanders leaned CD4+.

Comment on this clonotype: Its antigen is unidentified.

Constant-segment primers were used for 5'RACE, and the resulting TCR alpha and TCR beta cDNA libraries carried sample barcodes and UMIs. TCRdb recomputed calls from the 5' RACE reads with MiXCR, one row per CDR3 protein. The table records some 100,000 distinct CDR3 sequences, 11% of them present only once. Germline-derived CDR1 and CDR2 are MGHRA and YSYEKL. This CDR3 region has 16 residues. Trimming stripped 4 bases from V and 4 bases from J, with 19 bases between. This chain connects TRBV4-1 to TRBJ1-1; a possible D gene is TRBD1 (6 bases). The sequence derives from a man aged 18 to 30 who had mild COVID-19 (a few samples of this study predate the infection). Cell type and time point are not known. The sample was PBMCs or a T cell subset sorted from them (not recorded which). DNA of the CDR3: TGCGCCAGCAGCCGCCCCGGAGGGGGTCTGGGCACTGAAGCTTTCTTT. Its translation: CASSRPGGGLGTEAFF.